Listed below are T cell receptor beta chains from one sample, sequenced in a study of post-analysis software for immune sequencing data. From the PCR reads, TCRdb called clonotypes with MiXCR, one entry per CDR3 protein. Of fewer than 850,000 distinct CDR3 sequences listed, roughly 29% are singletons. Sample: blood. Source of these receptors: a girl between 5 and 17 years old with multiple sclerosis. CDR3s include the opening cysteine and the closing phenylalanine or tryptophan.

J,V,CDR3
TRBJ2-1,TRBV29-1,CSVVEAVNEQFF
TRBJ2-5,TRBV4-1,CASRPTSGGPSRETQYF
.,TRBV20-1,CSARAPPPSDEQYF
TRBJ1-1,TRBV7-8,CASSLIPGATSNTEAFF
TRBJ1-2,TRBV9,CASSPLQGTPAGGYTF
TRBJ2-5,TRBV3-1,CASSQGLAGGWQETQYF
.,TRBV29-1,CSVATIGGETQYF
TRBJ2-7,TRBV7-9,CASRRDRGYEQYF
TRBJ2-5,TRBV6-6,CASSPLLAQETQYF
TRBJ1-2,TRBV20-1,CSAYNGGQDPYGYTF
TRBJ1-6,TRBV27,CASSLAAQGAYNSPLHF
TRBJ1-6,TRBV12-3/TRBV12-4,CASSWSGGDSPLHF
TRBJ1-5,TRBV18,CASSPSSVYSNQPQHF
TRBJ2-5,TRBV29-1,CSVSQETQYF
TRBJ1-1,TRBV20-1,CSARERRAQAEAFF
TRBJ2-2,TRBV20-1,CSARDSLTGELFF
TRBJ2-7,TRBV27,CASNSIRGSGASYEQYF
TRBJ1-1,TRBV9,CASSGWTGENTEAFF
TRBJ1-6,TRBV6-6,CASTSNSPLHF
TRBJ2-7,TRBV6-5,CASSRFVWGYEQYF
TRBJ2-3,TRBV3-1,CASTAGTDTQYF
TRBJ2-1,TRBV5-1,CASSATSVSYNEQFF
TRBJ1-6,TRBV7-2,CASSPSLGAYNSPLHF
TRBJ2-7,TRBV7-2,CPSSLKYERYF
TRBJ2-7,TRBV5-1,CASSARSGRSYNEQYF
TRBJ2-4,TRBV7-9,CASSLGPGRLAKNIQYF
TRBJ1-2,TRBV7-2,CASSPDPGGKCGYTF
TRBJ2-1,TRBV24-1,CATSADGGSYNEQFF
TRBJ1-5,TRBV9,CASSVGSGGNQPQHF
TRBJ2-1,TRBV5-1,CASSPLQGAAYNEQFF
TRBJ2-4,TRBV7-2,CASSPTGLAGKNIQYF
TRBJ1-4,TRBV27,CARKHQTRDRLNEKLFF
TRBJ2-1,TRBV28,CASSLPAGGGGYEQFF
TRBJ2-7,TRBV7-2,CASSLALAVAYEQYF
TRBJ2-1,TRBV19,CASSIDVAGAGNEQFF
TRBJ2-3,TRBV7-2,CATGVGDTQYF
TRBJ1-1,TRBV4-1,CASSRDRVSGNTEAFF
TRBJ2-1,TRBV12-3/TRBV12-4,CASSFASRNHNEQFF
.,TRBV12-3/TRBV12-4,CASSPRGGSTDTQHF
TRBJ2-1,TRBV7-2,CASSSNRDNEQFF
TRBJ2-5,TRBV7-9,CASSSSWETQYF
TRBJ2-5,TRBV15,CATSSDRETQYF
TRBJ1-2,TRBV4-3,CASSPGRAHGYTF
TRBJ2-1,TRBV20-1,CSARDLEDYNEQFF
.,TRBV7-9,CASSYTETGGNYEQYF
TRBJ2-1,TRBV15,CATSRDLASWEQFF
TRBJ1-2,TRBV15,CATSWENRVLGYTF
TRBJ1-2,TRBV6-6,CASTNRKGEANYGYTF
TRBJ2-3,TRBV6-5,CASSYFGPDTQYF
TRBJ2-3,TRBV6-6,CASTQGGTQLLDTRYF
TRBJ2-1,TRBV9,CASSVVAGRASYNEQFF
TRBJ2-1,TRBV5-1,CASSGGLRNNEQFF
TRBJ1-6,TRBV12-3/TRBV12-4,CASSPSRAPLHF
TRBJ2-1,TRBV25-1,CASSETGTSYNEQFF
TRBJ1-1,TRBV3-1,CASSQAVTGAFF
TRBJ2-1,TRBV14,CASSRKQGIDEQFF
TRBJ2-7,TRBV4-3,CASSQDNRPTYEQYF
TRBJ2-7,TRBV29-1,CSVEDNGAGGLEQYF
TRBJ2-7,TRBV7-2,CASSLVAGPYERYF
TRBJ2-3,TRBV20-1,CSAIFRGSTDTQYF